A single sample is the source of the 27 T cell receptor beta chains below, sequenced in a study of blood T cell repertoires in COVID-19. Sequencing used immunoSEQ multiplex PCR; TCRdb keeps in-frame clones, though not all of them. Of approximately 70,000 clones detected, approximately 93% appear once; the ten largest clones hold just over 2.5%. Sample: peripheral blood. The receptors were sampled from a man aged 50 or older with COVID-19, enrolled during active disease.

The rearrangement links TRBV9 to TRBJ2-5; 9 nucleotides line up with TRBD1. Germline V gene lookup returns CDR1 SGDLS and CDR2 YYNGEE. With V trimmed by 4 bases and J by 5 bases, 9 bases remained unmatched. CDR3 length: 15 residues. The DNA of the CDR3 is TGTGCCAGCAGCCAACGACAGGGGGGCGGGGAGACCCAGTACTTC. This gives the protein CASSQRQGGGETQYF.

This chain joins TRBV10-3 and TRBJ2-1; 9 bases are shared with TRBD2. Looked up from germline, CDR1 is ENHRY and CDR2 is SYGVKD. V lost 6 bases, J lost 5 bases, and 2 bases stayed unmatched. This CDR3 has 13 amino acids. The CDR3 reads CAIRLAGNNEQFF. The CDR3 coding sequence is TGTGCCATCAGGCTAGCGGGGAACAATGAGCAGTTCTTC.

The CDR3 sequence: CASSYATEPEAFF. DNA of the CDR3: TGTGCCAGCAGTTACGCGACAGAACCTGAAGCTTTCTTT. V gene TRBV6-6 combines with J gene TRBJ1-1, with a tentative D call TRBD1 (5 bases). CDR3 size: 13 residues. Germline V gives CDR1 MNHNY, CDR2 SVGAGI (reference sequence). V shed 2 bases and J shed 6 bases, with 10 bases lying between them.

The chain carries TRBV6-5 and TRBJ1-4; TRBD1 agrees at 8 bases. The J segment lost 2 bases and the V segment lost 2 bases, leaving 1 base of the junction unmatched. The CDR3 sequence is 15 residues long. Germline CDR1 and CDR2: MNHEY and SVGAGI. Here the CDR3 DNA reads TGTGCCAGCAGTTACCAGGGGGCTACTAATGAAAAACTGTTTTTT. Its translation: CASSYQGATNEKLFF.

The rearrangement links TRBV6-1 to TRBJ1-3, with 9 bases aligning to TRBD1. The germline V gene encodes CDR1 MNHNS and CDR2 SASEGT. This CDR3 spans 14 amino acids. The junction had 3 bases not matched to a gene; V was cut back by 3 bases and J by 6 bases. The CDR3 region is CASSEDRGPNTIYF. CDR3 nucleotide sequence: TGTGCCAGCAGTGAGGACAGGGGACCAAACACCATATATTTT.

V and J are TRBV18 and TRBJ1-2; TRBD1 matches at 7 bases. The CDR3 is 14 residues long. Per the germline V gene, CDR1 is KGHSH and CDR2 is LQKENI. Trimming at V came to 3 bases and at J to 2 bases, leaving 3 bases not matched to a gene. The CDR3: CASSPSGQNYGYTF. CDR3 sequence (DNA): TGTGCCAGCTCACCCTCGGGACAGAACTATGGCTACACCTTC.

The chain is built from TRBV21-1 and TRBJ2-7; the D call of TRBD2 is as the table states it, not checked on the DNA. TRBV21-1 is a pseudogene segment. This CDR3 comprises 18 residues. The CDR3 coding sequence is TGTGCCAGCAGCAAAGTCCTAGCGGGAGGGCCTTCTTCCTACGAGCAGTACGTC. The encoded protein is CASSKVLAGGPSSYEQYV.

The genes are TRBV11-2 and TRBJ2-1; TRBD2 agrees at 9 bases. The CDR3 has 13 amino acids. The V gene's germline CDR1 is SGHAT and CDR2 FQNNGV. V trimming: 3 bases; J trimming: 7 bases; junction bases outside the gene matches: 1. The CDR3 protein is CASSFTSGNEQFF. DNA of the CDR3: TGTGCCAGCAGCTTCACTAGCGGGAATGAGCAGTTCTTC.

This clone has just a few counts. In DNA, the CDR3 is TGCGCCAGCCGCGGGGGACAGGGATACAATGAGCAGTTCTTC. Residues: CASRGGQGYNEQFF. This chain joins TRBV5-1 and TRBJ2-1, with 9 bases identical to TRBD1. V was clipped by 7 bases and J by 4 bases; unmatched bases: 6. CDR3 length: 14 residues. Germline assignment: CDR1 SGHRS and CDR2 YFSETQ. Complete variable domain (other parts from reference TRBV5-1 and TRBJ2-1): KAGVTQTPRYLIKTRGQQVTLSCSPISGHRSVSWYQQTPGQGLQFLFEYFSETQRNKGNFPGRFSGRQFSNSRSEMNVSTLELGDSALYLCASRGGQGYNEQFFGPGTRLTVL.

In nucleotides, the CDR3 is TGTGCCAGCAGACCAACAGGGCACTACGAGCAGTACTTC. Residues: CASRPTGHYEQYF. This chain links TRBV7-9 with TRBJ2-7, with TRBD1 as a possible D gene (6 bases). The V end was cut by 6 bases, the J end by 3 bases, with 12 bases between. The CDR3 covers 13 residues. Germline CDR1 reads SEHNR; CDR2 reads FQNEAQ (reference sequence).

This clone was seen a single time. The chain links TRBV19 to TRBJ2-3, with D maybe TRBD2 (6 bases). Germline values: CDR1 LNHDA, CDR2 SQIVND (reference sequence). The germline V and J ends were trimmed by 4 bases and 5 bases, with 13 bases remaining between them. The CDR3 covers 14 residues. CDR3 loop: CASSTGRDGDTQYF. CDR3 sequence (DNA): TGTGCCAGTAGTACCGGGCGGGACGGAGATACGCAGTATTTT.

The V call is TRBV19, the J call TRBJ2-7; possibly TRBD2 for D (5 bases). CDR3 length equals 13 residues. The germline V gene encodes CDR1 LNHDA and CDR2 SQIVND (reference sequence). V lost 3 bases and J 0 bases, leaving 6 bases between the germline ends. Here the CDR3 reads CASSIGISYEQYF. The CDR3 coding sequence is TGTGCCAGTAGTATCGGGATCTCCTACGAGCAGTACTTC.

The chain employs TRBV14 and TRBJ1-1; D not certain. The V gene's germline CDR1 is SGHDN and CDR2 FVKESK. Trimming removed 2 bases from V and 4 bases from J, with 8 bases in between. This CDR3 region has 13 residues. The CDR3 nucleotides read TGTGCCAGCAGCCAACAGGTGGGCACTGAAGCTTTCTTT. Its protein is CASSQQVGTEAFF.

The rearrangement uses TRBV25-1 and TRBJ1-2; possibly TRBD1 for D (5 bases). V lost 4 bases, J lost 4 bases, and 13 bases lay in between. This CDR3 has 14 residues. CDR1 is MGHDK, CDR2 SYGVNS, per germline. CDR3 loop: CASSGSRVGYGYTF. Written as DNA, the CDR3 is TGTGCCAGCAGTGGATCCAGGGTCGGCTATGGCTACACCTTC.

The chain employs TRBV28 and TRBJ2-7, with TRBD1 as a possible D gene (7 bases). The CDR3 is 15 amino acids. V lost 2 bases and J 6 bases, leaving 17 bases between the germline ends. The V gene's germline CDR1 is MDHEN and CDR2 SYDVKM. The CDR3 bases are TGTGCCAGCAGTTTAAAAGCCCAGGGGGGCTTCGAGCAGTACTTC. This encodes CASSLKAQGGFEQYF.

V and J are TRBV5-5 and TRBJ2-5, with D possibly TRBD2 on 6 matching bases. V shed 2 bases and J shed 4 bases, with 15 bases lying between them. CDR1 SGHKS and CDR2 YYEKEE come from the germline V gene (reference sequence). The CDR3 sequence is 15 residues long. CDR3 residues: CASSFGREKGETQYF. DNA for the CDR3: TGTGCCAGCAGCTTTGGACGGGAGAAGGGAGAGACCCAGTACTTC.

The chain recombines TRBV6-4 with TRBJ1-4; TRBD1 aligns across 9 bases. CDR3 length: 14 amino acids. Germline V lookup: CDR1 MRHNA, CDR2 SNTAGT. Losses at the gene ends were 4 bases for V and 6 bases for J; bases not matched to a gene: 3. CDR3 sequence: CASSVDRGHEKLFF. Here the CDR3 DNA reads TGTGCCAGCAGTGTGGACAGGGGACATGAAAAACTGTTTTTT.

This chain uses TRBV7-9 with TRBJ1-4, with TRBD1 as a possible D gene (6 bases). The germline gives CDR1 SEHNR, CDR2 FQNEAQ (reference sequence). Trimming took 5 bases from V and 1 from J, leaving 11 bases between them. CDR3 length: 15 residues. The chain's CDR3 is CASSPSGVTNEKLFF. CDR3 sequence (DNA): TGTGCCAGCAGCCCATCAGGGGTAACTAATGAAAAACTGTTTTTT. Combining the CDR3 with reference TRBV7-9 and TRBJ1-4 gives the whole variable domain DTGVSQNPRHKITKRGQNVTFRCDPISEHNRLYWYRQTLGQGPEFLTYFQNEAQLEKSRLLSDRFSAERPKGSFSTLEIQRTEQGDSAMYLCASSPSGVTNEKLFFGSGTQLSVL.

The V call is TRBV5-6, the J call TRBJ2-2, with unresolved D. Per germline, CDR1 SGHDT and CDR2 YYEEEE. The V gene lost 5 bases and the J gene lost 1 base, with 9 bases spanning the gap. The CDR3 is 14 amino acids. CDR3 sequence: CASRQTVNTGELFF. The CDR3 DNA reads TGTGCCAGCAGACAGACGGTGAACACCGGGGAGCTGTTTTTT.

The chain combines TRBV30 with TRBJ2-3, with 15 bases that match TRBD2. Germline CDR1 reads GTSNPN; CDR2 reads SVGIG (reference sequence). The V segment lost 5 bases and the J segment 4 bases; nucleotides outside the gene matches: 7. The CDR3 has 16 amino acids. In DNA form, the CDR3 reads TGTGCCTGGGGGAGGTGGACTAGCGGGAGGGCAGATACGCAGTATTTT. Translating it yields CAWGRWTSGRADTQYF.

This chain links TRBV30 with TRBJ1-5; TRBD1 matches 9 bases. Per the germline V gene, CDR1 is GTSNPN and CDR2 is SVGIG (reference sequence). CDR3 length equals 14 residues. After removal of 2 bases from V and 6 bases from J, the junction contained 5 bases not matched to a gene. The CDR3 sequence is CAWSTTTGGQPQHF. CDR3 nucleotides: TGTGCCTGGAGTACCACGACAGGGGGTCAGCCCCAGCATTTT.

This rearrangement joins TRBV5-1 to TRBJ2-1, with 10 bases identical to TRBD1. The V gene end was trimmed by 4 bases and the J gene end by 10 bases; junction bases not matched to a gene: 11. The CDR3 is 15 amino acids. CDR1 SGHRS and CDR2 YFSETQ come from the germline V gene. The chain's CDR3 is CASSPTGGNLWEQFF. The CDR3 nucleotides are TGCGCCAGCAGCCCGACAGGGGGCAACTTATGGGAGCAGTTCTTC.

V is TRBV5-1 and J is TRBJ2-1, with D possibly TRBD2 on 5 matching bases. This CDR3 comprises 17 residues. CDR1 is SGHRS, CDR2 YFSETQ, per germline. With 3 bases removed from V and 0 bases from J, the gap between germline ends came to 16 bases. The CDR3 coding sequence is TGCGCCAGCAGCTGGAACTGGGTTGGGAGCTCCTACAATGAGCAGTTCTTC. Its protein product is CASSWNWVGSSYNEQFF.

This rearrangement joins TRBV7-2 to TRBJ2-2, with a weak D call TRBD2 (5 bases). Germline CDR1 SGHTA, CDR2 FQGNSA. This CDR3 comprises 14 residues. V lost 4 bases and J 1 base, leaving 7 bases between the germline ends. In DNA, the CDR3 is TGTGCCAGCAGCTGGACTGGGAACACCGGGGAGCTGTTTTTT. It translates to CASSWTGNTGELFF. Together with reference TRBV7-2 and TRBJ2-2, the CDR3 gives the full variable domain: GAGVSQSPSNKVTEKGKDVELRCDPISGHTALYWYRQSLGQGLEFLIYFQGNSAPDKSGLPSDRFSAERTGGSVSTLTIQRTQQEDSAVYLCASSWTGNTGELFFGEGSRLTVL.

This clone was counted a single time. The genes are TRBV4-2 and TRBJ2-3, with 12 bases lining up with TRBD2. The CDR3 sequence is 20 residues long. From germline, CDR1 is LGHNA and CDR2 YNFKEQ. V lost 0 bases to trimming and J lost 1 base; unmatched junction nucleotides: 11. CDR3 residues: CASSQDRWTSGIGRTDTQYF. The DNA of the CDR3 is TGTGCCAGCAGCCAAGATCGTTGGACTAGCGGGATCGGGCGCACAGATACGCAGTATTTT.

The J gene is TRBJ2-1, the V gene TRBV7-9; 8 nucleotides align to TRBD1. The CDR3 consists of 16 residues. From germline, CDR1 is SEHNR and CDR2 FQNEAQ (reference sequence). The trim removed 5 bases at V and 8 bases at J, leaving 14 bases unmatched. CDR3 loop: CASSTRTGKSMDEQFF. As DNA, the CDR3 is TGTGCCAGCAGCACCCGGACAGGGAAAAGTATGGATGAGCAGTTCTTC.

CDR3 DNA: TGCGCCAGCTACCGTGGCCGGAGGTTGGGAGATACGCAGTATTTT. It is translated as CASYRGRRLGDTQYF. The chain combines TRBV5-1 with TRBJ2-3; possibly TRBD2 for D (5 bases). Germline V gives CDR1 SGHRS, CDR2 YFSETQ. The CDR3 totals 15 residues. Trimming cost V 7 bases and J 5 bases, with 20 bases left between them.